Listed below are T cell receptor beta chains from one sample, sequenced in a study of STAT5B mutations in CD4+ large granular lymphocyte leukemia. Produced via immunoSEQ multiplex PCR; TCRdb's table is partial and in-frame only. The top ten hold around 2.1% of the sample, which has 30,000 to 40,000 clones, more than 65% seen once. Sequences were obtained from CD4+ T cells from blood buffy coats. The receptors were sampled from a human donor in good health. Both conserved end residues are part of each CDR3. The D gene is left open where the match is weak. The size field is filled for only some rows; it gives once, few, many or a size class.

clone size: NA
V gene: TRBV27
J gene: TRBJ1-5
D gene: NA
CDR3 DNA: TGTGCCAGCAGTCCCATCGGGCAGATGGGCAATCAGCCCCAGCATTTT
CDR3 protein: CASSPIGQMGNQPQHF

clone size: NA
V gene: TRBV10-3
J gene: TRBJ2-2
D gene: TRBD1
CDR3 DNA: TGTGCCATCAGTGAGTCAGGGGGCCAGACTTTTACCGGGGAGCTGTTTTTT
CDR3 protein: CAISESGGQTFTGELFF

clone size: NA
V gene: TRBV29-1
J gene: TRBJ1-2
D gene: NA
CDR3 DNA: TGCAGCGTTGAAGGTCATGGAGACTATGGCTACACCTTC
CDR3 protein: CSVEGHGDYGYTF

clone size: NA
V gene: TRBV11-2
J gene: TRBJ2-1
D gene: TRBD2
CDR3 DNA: TGTGCCAGCAGCCCCCGGACAGGGATTGAACTAGCGGGAGGGCAAGGGCAGTTCTTC
CDR3 protein: CASSPRTGIELAGGQGQFF

clone size: few
V gene: TRBV6-5
J gene: TRBJ2-7
D gene: NA
CDR3 DNA: TGTGCCAGCAGTTACTCGACTGGGCAGGTCTACGAGCAGTACTTC
CDR3 protein: CASSYSTGQVYEQYF

clone size: NA
V gene: TRBV29-1
J gene: TRBJ1-1
D gene: NA
CDR3 DNA: TGCAGCGTAGGCAGGCGCTTGAACACTGAAGCTTTCTTT
CDR3 protein: CSVGRRLNTEAFF

clone size: NA
V gene: TRBV15
J gene: TRBJ2-5
D gene: TRBD2
CDR3 DNA: TGTGCCACCAGCAGAGGAGCTAGCGGGGCGGGAGAGACCCAGTACTTC
CDR3 protein: CATSRGASGAGETQYF

clone size: NA
V gene: TRBV30
J gene: TRBJ2-3
D gene: NA
CDR3 DNA: TGTGCCTGGAATAGCATGGTTTTCACAGATACGCAGTATTTT
CDR3 protein: CAWNSMVFTDTQYF

clone size: NA
V gene: TRBV6-6
J gene: TRBJ1-1
D gene: TRBD1
CDR3 DNA: TGTGCCAGCAGCGGACAGGGGGGGATGAACACTGAAGCTTTCTTT
CDR3 protein: CASSGQGGMNTEAFF

clone size: NA
V gene: TRBV27
J gene: TRBJ2-2
D gene: TRBD1
CDR3 DNA: TGTGCCAGCAGTCGAACCACAGGGGCCAACACCGGGGAGCTGTTTTTT
CDR3 protein: CASSRTTGANTGELFF

clone size: NA
V gene: TRBV6-1
J gene: TRBJ1-5
D gene: NA
CDR3 DNA: TGTGCCAGCGGTCTCGATGGTAGGGTGGGACAGCATTTT
CDR3 protein: CASGLDGRVGQHF

clone size: NA
V gene: TRBV5-4
J gene: TRBJ2-7
D gene: NA
CDR3 DNA: TGTGCCAGCAGCTCTGGGGGGGGGCCCTACGAGCAGTACTTC
CDR3 protein: CASSSGGGPYEQYF

clone size: NA
V gene: TRBV10-1
J gene: TRBJ1-1
D gene: NA
CDR3 DNA: TGCGCCAGCAGCCCGAGTGTAGAAAACACTGAAGCTTTCTTT
CDR3 protein: CASSPSVENTEAFF

clone size: NA
V gene: TRBV19
J gene: TRBJ1-5
D gene: TRBD1
CDR3 DNA: TGTGCCAGTACCACGCGCAGTGGCAGGGGGGAGCAGCCCCAGCATTTT
CDR3 protein: CASTTRSGRGEQPQHF

clone size: NA
V gene: TRBV10-1
J gene: TRBJ1-1
D gene: NA
CDR3 DNA: TGCGCCAGCAGTGAATCATTGCCAGGGCACACTGAAGCTTTCTTT
CDR3 protein: CASSESLPGHTEAFF

clone size: NA
V gene: TRBV5-3
J gene: TRBJ1-3
D gene: TRBD1
CDR3 DNA: TGTGCCAGAAGCTTGGGGACAGGGTCTTTTTCTGGAAACACCATATATTTT
CDR3 protein: CARSLGTGSFSGNTIYF

clone size: NA
V gene: TRBV5-4
J gene: TRBJ2-2
D gene: NA
CDR3 DNA: TGTGCCAGCAGCTTGGCCGTATCGAACACCGGGGAGCTGTTTTTT
CDR3 protein: CASSLAVSNTGELFF

clone size: NA
V gene: TRBV14
J gene: TRBJ2-4
D gene: NA
CDR3 DNA: TGTGCCAGCAGCCATTATAGCATTCAGTACTTC
CDR3 protein: CASSHYSIQYF

clone size: NA
V gene: TRBV11-2
J gene: TRBJ2-7
D gene: TRBD1
CDR3 DNA: TGTGCCAGCAGCATCCAATCCTCAGGGGGCGCGAGCTCCTACGAGCAGTACTTC
CDR3 protein: CASSIQSSGGASSYEQYF

clone size: NA
V gene: TRBV25-1
J gene: TRBJ2-1
D gene: TRBD2
CDR3 DNA: TGTGCCAGCAGTGGACTGGCGGGAGGGCTCGATGAGCAGTTCTTC
CDR3 protein: CASSGLAGGLDEQFF

clone size: NA
V gene: TRBV9
J gene: TRBJ2-1
D gene: NA
CDR3 DNA: TGTGCCAGCAGCGTAGGAGGCGGGGCCCGCTACAATGAGCAGTTCTTC
CDR3 protein: CASSVGGGARYNEQFF

clone size: once
V gene: TRBV6-1
J gene: TRBJ2-5
D gene: TRBD1
CDR3 DNA: TGTGCCAGCACCGAAGGACAGGCTAGGGAGACCCAGTACTTC
CDR3 protein: CASTEGQARETQYF

clone size: NA
V gene: TRBV19
J gene: TRBJ1-2
D gene: TRBD1
CDR3 DNA: TGTGCCAGTAGCCAGACAGGGTCCAACTATGGCTACACCTTC
CDR3 protein: CASSQTGSNYGYTF

clone size: once
V gene: TRBV19
J gene: TRBJ1-1
D gene: TRBD1
CDR3 DNA: TGTGCCAGTATTATCACGGACAGGGTAGGATTCACTGAAGCTTTCTTT
CDR3 protein: CASIITDRVGFTEAFF

clone size: NA
V gene: TRBV7-8
J gene: TRBJ1-1
D gene: NA
CDR3 DNA: TGTGCCAGCAGCTTAGAGGCCAAAACTGAAGCTTTCTTT
CDR3 protein: CASSLEAKTEAFF

clone size: NA
V gene: TRBV5-6
J gene: TRBJ1-2
D gene: NA
CDR3 DNA: TGTGCCAGCAGCTTTGAGGGACGGGAACTCTATGGCTACACCTTC
CDR3 protein: CASSFEGRELYGYTF

clone size: NA
V gene: TRBV5-6
J gene: TRBJ1-5
D gene: TRBD1
CDR3 DNA: TGTGCCAGCAGCACCCGGACAGGGCCTAATCAGCCCCAGCATTTT
CDR3 protein: CASSTRTGPNQPQHF

clone size: NA
V gene: TRBV19
J gene: TRBJ1-4
D gene: NA
CDR3 DNA: TGTGCCAGTAGTATAGGGGGTATTAGTGAAAAACTGTTTTTT
CDR3 protein: CASSIGGISEKLFF

clone size: NA
V gene: TRBV5-8
J gene: TRBJ2-5
D gene: TRBD1
CDR3 DNA: TGTGCCAGCAATAGACAGGGGTTCGGAGGGGAGACCCAGTACTTC
CDR3 protein: CASNRQGFGGETQYF

clone size: few
V gene: TRBV4-1
J gene: TRBJ1-1
D gene: NA
CDR3 DNA: TGCGCCAGCAGCCAAGGGGAGCATGTGAGCACTGAAGCTTTCTTT
CDR3 protein: CASSQGEHVSTEAFF

clone size: NA
V gene: TRBV5-4
J gene: TRBJ1-6
D gene: NA
CDR3 DNA: TGTGCCAGCAGCCCCGGACGTTCTAATTCACCCCTCCACTTT
CDR3 protein: CASSPGRSNSPLHF

clone size: NA
V gene: TRBV20-1
J gene: TRBJ2-7
D gene: NA
CDR3 DNA: TGCAGTGCTAGGAAGGATTACGAGCAGTACTTC
CDR3 protein: CSARKDYEQYF

clone size: NA
V gene: TRBV11-3
J gene: TRBJ2-1
D gene: NA
CDR3 DNA: TGTGCCAGCAGCCCAGGGGGGACGAAGAATGAGCAGTTCTTC
CDR3 protein: CASSPGGTKNEQFF

clone size: few
V gene: TRBV7-2
J gene: TRBJ2-6
D gene: NA
CDR3 DNA: TGTGCCAGCAGCTACTATGGAGCCGGGGCCAACGTCCTGACTTTC
CDR3 protein: CASSYYGAGANVLTF

clone size: NA
V gene: TRBV29-1
J gene: TRBJ2-4
D gene: TRBD1
CDR3 DNA: TGCAGCGTTCAGGGACAGGGGAAAAAAAACATTCAGTACTTC
CDR3 protein: CSVQGQGKKNIQYF

clone size: NA
V gene: TRBV5-4
J gene: TRBJ1-2
D gene: TRBD1
CDR3 DNA: TGTGCCAGCAGCTTGGGGGCCGGGACAGGGGGCTCGTTAAGTGGCTACACCTTC
CDR3 protein: CASSLGAGTGGSLSGYTF

clone size: few
V gene: TRBV6-1
J gene: TRBJ1-2
D gene: NA
CDR3 DNA: TGTGCCAGCAGTGAGAGAGGGTCAGACGGCTACACCTTC
CDR3 protein: CASSERGSDGYTF

clone size: NA
V gene: TRBV9
J gene: TRBJ2-1
D gene: TRBD2
CDR3 DNA: TGTGCCAGCAGCGTTCCAGCGGGAGGGCCCATCAATGAGCAGTTCTTC
CDR3 protein: CASSVPAGGPINEQFF

clone size: NA
V gene: TRBV11-2
J gene: TRBJ1-3
D gene: TRBD1
CDR3 DNA: TGTGCCAGCAGCCTGACAGGGACCCCATACCTCTCTGGAAACACCATATATTTT
CDR3 protein: CASSLTGTPYLSGNTIYF

clone size: NA
V gene: TRBV19
J gene: TRBJ1-2
D gene: NA
CDR3 DNA: TGTGCCAGTAGTATTAGGGGGGCCTATGGCTACACCTTC
CDR3 protein: CASSIRGAYGYTF

clone size: NA
V gene: TRBV29-1
J gene: TRBJ1-2
D gene: TRBD1
CDR3 DNA: TGCAGCGTTTCCCCTCGACAGGGCGTACTAAACTATGGCTACACCTTC
CDR3 protein: CSVSPRQGVLNYGYTF

clone size: NA
V gene: TRBV30
J gene: TRBJ1-1
D gene: NA
CDR3 DNA: TGTGCCTGGTACCGGGTTGGCACTGAAGCTTTCTTT
CDR3 protein: CAWYRVGTEAFF

clone size: NA
V gene: TRBV27
J gene: TRBJ2-6
D gene: NA
CDR3 DNA: TGTGCCAGCAGACAGGGTGGTGGGGCCAACGTCCTGACTTTC
CDR3 protein: CASRQGGGANVLTF

clone size: few
V gene: TRBV30
J gene: TRBJ2-7
D gene: NA
CDR3 DNA: TGTGCCTGGACCGGAAGTCGATCCTACGAGCAGTACTTC
CDR3 protein: CAWTGSRSYEQYF

clone size: NA
V gene: TRBV5-8
J gene: TRBJ1-5
D gene: NA
CDR3 DNA: TGTGCCAGCAGCTTGGGCGGGGATCGGCAGCCCCAGCATTTT
CDR3 protein: CASSLGGDRQPQHF

clone size: NA
V gene: TRBV7-9
J gene: TRBJ1-6
D gene: NA
CDR3 DNA: TGTGCCAGCAGCTTTCGAGGACAGACCAATAATTCACCCCTCCACTTT
CDR3 protein: CASSFRGQTNNSPLHF

clone size: once
V gene: TRBV18
J gene: TRBJ1-1
D gene: NA
CDR3 DNA: TGTGCCAGCTCAGCCGGGGGGAACACTGAAGCTTTCTTT
CDR3 protein: CASSAGGNTEAFF

clone size: few
V gene: TRBV6-1
J gene: TRBJ1-3
D gene: NA
CDR3 DNA: TGTGCCAGCACGGACGGGGTAGTTGGAAACACCATATATTTT
CDR3 protein: CASTDGVVGNTIYF

clone size: NA
V gene: TRBV6-1
J gene: TRBJ2-1
D gene: NA
CDR3 DNA: TGTGCCAGCAGTGAAGCTCCGAGCTTCTACAATGAGCAGTTCTTC
CDR3 protein: CASSEAPSFYNEQFF

clone size: NA
V gene: TRBV6-1
J gene: TRBJ1-1
D gene: TRBD1
CDR3 DNA: TGTGCCAGCAGCCTAGACAGGGTAGTCACTGAAGCTTTCTTT
CDR3 protein: CASSLDRVVTEAFF

clone size: once
V gene: TRBV5-4
J gene: TRBJ2-2
D gene: TRBD1
CDR3 DNA: TGTGCCAGCAGCTTAGGTGATGGACAGGGGGCTTTCGGGGAGCTGTTTTTT
CDR3 protein: CASSLGDGQGAFGELFF

clone size: NA
V gene: TRBV6-5
J gene: TRBJ2-1
D gene: NA
CDR3 DNA: TGTGCCAGCAGACCCGGGGAGGGGGGCTACAATGAGCAGTTCTTC
CDR3 protein: CASRPGEGGYNEQFF